This T cell receptor beta chain was retrieved from a study of patients and donors after allogeneic stem cell transplantation. Each CDR3 protein is one row after TCRdb ran MiXCR on the RT-PCR reads. The sample includes roughly 880,000 distinct CDR3 sequences, roughly 18% of them seen just once. The V gene's germline CDR1 is MNHNS and CDR2 SASEGT. This CDR3 is 14 amino acids long. V lost 5 bases and J 1 base, leaving 11 bases between the germline ends. This clonotype was observed a few times. Material for sequencing was blood, either unsorted or a sorted T cell fraction (not recorded which). The clonotype was recovered from a human donor who was either an allogeneic HSCT recipient or a stem cell or donor lymphocyte infusion donor (not recorded which). It is not recorded whose cells these are; they may come from a transplant donor. V gene TRBV6-1 combines with J gene TRBJ2-5, with D perhaps TRBD2 (5 bases). CDR3 amino acids: CASSHQAVQETQYF. The DNA for the CDR3 is TGTGCCAGCAGTCACCAAGCGGTCCAAGAGACCCAGTACTTC.